This T cell receptor beta chain was identified during a study of PD-1 blockade in classical Hodgkin lymphoma. TCRdb's copy holds only in-frame clones and misses some; the assay was immunoSEQ multiplex PCR. The repertoire holds 75,000 to 95,000 clones, with 83% as singletons. Time point here: cycle 4 day 1 (C4D1), after 6 weeks of nivolumab. Every single patient, without exception, relapsed after autologous stem cell transplantation, and brentuximab vedotin exposure varied. The CDR3 spans 13 residues. The V and J ends lost 4 bases and 5 bases respectively, with 9 bases between them. Germline CDR1 is SGHTA and CDR2 is FQGNSA.

The source material was peripheral blood mononuclear cells (PBMCs), sampled before the fourth cycle of nivolumab. The rearrangement joins TRBV7-2 to TRBJ2-4; possibly TRBD1 for D (6 bases). The TCR comes from a human donor with classical Hodgkin lymphoma. Here the CDR3 reads CASSSQGQNIQYF. The CDR3 region has the DNA TGTGCCAGCAGCTCACAGGGCCAAAACATTCAGTACTTC.